A single T cell receptor beta chain is shown here with its context. This CDR3 contains 17 residues. V lost 4 bases and J lost 5; bases outside the gene matches: 14. CDR1 KGHSH and CDR2 LQKENI come from the germline V gene. This record belongs to a study of blood T cell repertoires in COVID-19. Across the study: Samples of COVID-19 (acute and convalescent) were obtained from the United States, Italy and Spain.

Patients at the Seattle site were enrolled during active infection and followed longitudinally. Methods used by the authors: Reference gene primer amplification gave nucleated cell count estimates. Profiled with immunoSEQ multiplex PCR; TCRdb holds only in-frame clones, not every one. Clone size and V and J calls were adopted from that table, with D and trimming inferred from the DNA. The repertoire holds about 240,000 clones, with around 81% as singletons. The clonotype was recovered from a woman of 80 years or more with COVID-19, enrolled during active disease. The sequencing input was peripheral blood. The rearrangement joins TRBV18 to TRBJ1-5, with 7 bases identical to TRBD1. The CDR3 nucleotides read TGTGCCAGCTCACTCGGACTACCAGGGGGGATGTATCAGCCCCAGCATTTT. This translates into CASSLGLPGGMYQPQHF.